This TCR beta chain originates from a study of shared clonotypes between healthy human individuals. Naive CD45RA+ and memory CD45RA-negative subsets were split from CD4+ cells. TCRdb keeps only in-frame clones here, not all; method: immunoSEQ multiplex PCR. The profile covers some 2,000,000 clones, with 85% to 95% appearing a single time and around 0.13% taken by the ten largest. Germline V lookup: CDR1 SGDLS, CDR2 YYNGEE. There are 13 residues in the CDR3. Trimming took 3 bases from V and 2 from J, leaving 8 bases between them. V is TRBV9 and J is TRBJ1-1; D perhaps matches TRBD1 (6 bases). The clonotype comes from a man in his late teens or twenties in good health. The sample consisted of naive CD4+ T cells sorted from blood. The subset was: CD45RA+ positively selected. The CDR3, as DNA: TGTGCCAGCAGCGCGGACAGCAACACTGAAGCTTTCTTT. This gives the protein CASSADSNTEAFF.